This T cell receptor (beta chain) was identified in a study of neurological immune-mediated disorders. Study observations and caveats: Patients with HTLV-1-associated myelopathy had the highest level of TCR clonal expansion, whereas patients with multiple sclerosis had the lowest level, falling beneath the level found in healthy controls. The study found no CDR3 amino acid sequences shared by expanded clones across subjects, suggesting private repertoires in all groups.

The table lists this clonotype with a few counts. The antigen remains unidentified. Libraries used 2 million unsorted PBMCs kept frozen in RNAlater. TCRdb processed the 5' RACE reads anew with MiXCR; each CDR3 protein has one entry. The sample holds 110,000 or so distinct CDR3 sequences, roughly 3.2% seen once. The clonotype originates from a woman in her 30s with multiple sclerosis. The sequenced sample consisted of PBMCs.

The CDR3, as DNA: TGCGCCAGCAGCCAAGATAGAGGCCCTCAAGAGACCCAGTACTTC. Translation: CASSQDRGPQETQYF. This chain joins TRBV4-3 and TRBJ2-5, with unresolved D. Per germline, CDR1 LGHNA and CDR2 YSLEER. The CDR3 covers 15 residues. The V and J ends lost 0 bases and 2 bases respectively, with 10 bases between them.